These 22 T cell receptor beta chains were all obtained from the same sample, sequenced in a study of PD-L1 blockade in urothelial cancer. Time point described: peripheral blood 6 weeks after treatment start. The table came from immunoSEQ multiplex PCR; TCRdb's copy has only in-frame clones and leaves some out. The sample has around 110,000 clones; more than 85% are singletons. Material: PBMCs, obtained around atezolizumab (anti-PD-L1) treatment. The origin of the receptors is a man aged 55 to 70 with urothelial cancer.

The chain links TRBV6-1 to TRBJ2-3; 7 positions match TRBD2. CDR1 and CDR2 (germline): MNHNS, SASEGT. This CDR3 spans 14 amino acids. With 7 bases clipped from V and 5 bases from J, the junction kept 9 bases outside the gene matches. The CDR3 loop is CASTLREEQDTQYF. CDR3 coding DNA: TGTGCCAGCACCTTACGGGAGGAACAAGATACGCAGTATTTT.

In DNA, the CDR3 is TGTGCCAGTAGTTCCCAGACCGGACTGGGGACCTACGAGCAGTACTTC. It yields the protein CASSSQTGLGTYEQYF. The chain combines TRBV19 with TRBJ2-7; a possible D gene is TRBD2 (5 bases). The ends were cut back, 5 bases at V and 2 bases at J, with 19 bases in the middle. CDR1 is LNHDA and CDR2 is SQIVND in the germline V gene (reference sequence). The length of the CDR3 is 16 residues.

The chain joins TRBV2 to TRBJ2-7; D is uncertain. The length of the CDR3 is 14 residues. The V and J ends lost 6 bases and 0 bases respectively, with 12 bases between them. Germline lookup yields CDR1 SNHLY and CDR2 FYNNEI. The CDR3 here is CASRYELHSYEQYF. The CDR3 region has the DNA TGTGCCAGCAGGTACGAGCTCCACTCCTACGAGCAGTACTTC.

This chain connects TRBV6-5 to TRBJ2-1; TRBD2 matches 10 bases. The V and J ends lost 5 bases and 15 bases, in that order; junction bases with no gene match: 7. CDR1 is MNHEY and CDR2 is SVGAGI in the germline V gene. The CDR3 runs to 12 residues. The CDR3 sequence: CASSLSSGGWFF. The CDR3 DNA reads TGTGCCAGCAGTCTTTCTAGCGGGGGTTGGTTCTTC.

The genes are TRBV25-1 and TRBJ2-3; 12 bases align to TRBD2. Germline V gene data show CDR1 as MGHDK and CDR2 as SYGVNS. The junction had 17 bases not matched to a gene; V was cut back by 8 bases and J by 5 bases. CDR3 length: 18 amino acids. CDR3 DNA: TGTGCCAGCGCCGGGGCTAGCGGGAGGGCCAGTTCAAAAGATACGCAGTATTTT. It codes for CASAGASGRASSKDTQYF.

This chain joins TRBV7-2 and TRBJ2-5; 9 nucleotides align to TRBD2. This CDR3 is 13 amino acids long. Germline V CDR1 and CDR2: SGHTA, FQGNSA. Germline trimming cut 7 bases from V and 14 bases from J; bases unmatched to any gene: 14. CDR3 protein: CASTGISGGLLYF. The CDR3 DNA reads TGTGCCAGCACGGGGATTAGCGGGGGCCTACTATACTTC.

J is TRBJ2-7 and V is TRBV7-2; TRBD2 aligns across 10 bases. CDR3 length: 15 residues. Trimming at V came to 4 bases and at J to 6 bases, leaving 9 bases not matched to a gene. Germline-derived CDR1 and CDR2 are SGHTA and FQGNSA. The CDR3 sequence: CASSSTAGGTIEQYF. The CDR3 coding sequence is TGTGCCAGCAGCTCAACAGCGGGAGGGACTATCGAGCAGTACTTC.

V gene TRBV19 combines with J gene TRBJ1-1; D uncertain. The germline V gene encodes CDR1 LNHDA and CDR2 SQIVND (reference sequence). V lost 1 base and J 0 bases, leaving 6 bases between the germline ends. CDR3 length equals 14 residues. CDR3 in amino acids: CASSIARVNTEAFF. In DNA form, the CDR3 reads TGTGCCAGTAGTATAGCCCGTGTGAACACTGAAGCTTTCTTT. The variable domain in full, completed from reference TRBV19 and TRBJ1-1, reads DGGITQSPKYLFRKEGQNVTLSCEQNLNHDAMYWYRQDPGQGLRLIYYSQIVNDFQKGDIAEGYSVSREKKESFPLTVTSAQKNPTAFYLCASSIARVNTEAFFGQGTRLTVV.

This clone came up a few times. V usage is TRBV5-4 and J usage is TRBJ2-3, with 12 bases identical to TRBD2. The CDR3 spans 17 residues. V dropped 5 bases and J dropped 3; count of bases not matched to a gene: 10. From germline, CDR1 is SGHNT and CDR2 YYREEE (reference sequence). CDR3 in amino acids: CASSSLTSGGRTDTQYF. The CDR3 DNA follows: TGTGCCAGCAGTTCCCTGACTAGCGGGGGAAGGACAGATACGCAGTATTTT.

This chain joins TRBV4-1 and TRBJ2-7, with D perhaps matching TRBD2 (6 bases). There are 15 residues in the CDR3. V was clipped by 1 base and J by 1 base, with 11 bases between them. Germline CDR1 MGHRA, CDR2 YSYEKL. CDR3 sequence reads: CASSQVGTVSYEQYF. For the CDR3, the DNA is TGCGCCAGCAGCCAAGTCGGGACTGTATCCTACGAGCAGTACTTC.

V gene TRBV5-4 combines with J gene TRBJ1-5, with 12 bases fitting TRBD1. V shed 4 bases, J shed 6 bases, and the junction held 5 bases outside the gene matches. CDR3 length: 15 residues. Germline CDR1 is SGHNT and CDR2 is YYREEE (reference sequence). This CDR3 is CASSGDRGQGQPQHF. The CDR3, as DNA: TGTGCCAGCAGCGGGGACAGGGGGCAGGGTCAGCCCCAGCATTTT.

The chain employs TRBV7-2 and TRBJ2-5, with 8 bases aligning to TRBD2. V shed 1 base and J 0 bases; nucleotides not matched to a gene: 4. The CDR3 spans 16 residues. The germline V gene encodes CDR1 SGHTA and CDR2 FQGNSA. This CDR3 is CASSLGRGAYQETQYF. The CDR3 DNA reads TGTGCCAGCAGCTTAGGGCGGGGGGCCTACCAAGAGACCCAGTACTTC.

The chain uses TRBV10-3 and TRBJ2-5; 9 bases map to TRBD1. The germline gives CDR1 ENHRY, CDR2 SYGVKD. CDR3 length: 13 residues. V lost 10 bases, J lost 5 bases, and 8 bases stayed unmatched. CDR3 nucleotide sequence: TGTGCCACCGAAACAGGGGGCGGGGAGACCCAGTACTTC. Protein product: CATETGGGETQYF.

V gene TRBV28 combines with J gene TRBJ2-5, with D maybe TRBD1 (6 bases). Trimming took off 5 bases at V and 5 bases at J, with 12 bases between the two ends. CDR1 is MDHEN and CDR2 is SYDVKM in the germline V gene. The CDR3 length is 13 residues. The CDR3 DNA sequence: TGTGCCAGCAGTACAGGGTACGGGGAGACCCAGTACTTC. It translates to CASSTGYGETQYF.

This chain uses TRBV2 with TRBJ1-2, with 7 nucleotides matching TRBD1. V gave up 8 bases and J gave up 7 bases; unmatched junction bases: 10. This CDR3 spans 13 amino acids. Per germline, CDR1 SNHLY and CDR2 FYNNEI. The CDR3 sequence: CASDRVKGSGYTF. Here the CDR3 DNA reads TGTGCCAGCGACAGGGTAAAGGGTAGTGGCTACACCTTC.

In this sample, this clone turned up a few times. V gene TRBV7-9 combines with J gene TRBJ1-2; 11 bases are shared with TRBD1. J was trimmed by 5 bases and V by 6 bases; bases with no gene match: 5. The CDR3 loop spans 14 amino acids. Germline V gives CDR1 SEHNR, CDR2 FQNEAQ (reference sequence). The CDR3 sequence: CASRPGTGGYGYTF. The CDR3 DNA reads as TGTGCCAGCAGACCCGGGACAGGGGGTTATGGCTACACCTTC.

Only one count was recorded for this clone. The CDR3 is CASSFTGTVIPYTQYF. In DNA, the CDR3 is TGCGCCAGCAGCTTTACCGGGACTGTAATCCCATATACGCAGTATTTT. The chain joins TRBV5-1 to TRBJ2-3; D perhaps matches TRBD2 (6 bases). CDR1 is SGHRS and CDR2 is YFSETQ in the germline V gene. V was cut by 2 bases and J by 7 bases, with 20 bases left in between. The CDR3 runs to 16 residues. The whole variable domain, filled in from reference TRBV5-1 and TRBJ2-3, reads KAGVTQTPRYLIKTRGQQVTLSCSPISGHRSVSWYQQTPGQGLQFLFEYFSETQRNKGNFPGRFSGRQFSNSRSEMNVSTLELGDSALYLCASSFTGTVIPYTQYFGPGTRLTVL.

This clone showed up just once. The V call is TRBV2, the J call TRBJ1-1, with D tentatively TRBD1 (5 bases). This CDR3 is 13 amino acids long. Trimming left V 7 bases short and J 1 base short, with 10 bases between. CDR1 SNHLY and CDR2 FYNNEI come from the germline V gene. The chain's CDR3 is CASTRDWNTEAFF. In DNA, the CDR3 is TGTGCCAGCACTCGGGACTGGAACACTGAAGCTTTCTTT.

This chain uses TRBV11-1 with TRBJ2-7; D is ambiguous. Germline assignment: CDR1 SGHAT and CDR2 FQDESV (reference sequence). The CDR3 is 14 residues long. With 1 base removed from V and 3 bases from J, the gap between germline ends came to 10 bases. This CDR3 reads CASSLVSQYYEQYF. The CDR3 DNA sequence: TGTGCCAGCAGCTTAGTAAGTCAGTACTACGAGCAGTACTTC.

As DNA, the CDR3 is TGCGCCAGCAGTAGGCAGGGGGTAGATACGCAGTATTTT. This encodes CASSRQGVDTQYF. The chain uses TRBV5-1 and TRBJ2-3; 7 bases line up with TRBD1. The germline V gene has CDR1 SGHRS and CDR2 YFSETQ. V dropped 5 bases and J dropped 5; count of bases not matched to a gene: 5. The CDR3 has 13 residues.

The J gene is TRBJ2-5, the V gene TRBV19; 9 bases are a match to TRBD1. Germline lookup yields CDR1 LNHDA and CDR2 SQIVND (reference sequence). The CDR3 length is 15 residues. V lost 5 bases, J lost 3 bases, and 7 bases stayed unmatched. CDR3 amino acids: CASSALTGGKETQYF. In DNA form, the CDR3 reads TGTGCCAGTAGTGCTCTGACAGGGGGGAAAGAGACCCAGTACTTC.

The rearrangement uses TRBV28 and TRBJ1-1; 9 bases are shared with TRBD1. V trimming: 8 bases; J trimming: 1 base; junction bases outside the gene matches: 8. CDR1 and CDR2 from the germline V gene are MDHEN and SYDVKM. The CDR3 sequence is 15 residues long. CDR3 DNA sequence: TGTGCCAGCGCAACCACGGGACAGGGGAACACTGAAGCTTTCTTT. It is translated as CASATTGQGNTEAFF.